This TCR beta chain appears in the sequencing data of a study of beta chain features in type 1 diabetes. TCRB transcripts that were expressed got sequenced, as all of the isolated RNA had been reverse transcribed. The average read count of naive, central memory and regulatory T cell samples was several million. Sequenced by immunoSEQ multiplex PCR; TCRdb stores in-frame clones only, minus some. The repertoire holds fewer than 400,000 clones, with about a tenth as singletons. Germline values: CDR1 SGHNT, CDR2 YENEEA. With V trimmed by 4 bases and J by 3 bases, 5 bases remained unmatched. This CDR3 spans 15 amino acids. Comment on this clone: Its target is unknown.

Study observations and caveats: The study left unresolved whether HLA type influences TCRB rearrangement. Shorter TCRB CDR3s, moderately but significantly so, were found in Type 1 diabetes patients in all four CD4+ subsets.

One heparinised blood draw, averaging about 120 mL, came from each donor. Purity (above 98%) was reached by all sorted populations. Sequences were obtained from central memory CD4+ T cells from blood. This chain links TRBV11-3 with TRBJ2-4; TRBD1 agrees at 8 bases. This sequence was found in a man aged 30 to 39 with type 1 diabetes. In nucleotides, the CDR3 is TGTGCCAGCAGCTCAGGACAGGGTGGCAAAAACATTCAGTACTTC. This translates into CASSSGQGGKNIQYF.